This record covers a single TCR beta chain. The CDR3 runs to 12 residues. Trimming cost V 6 bases and J 14 bases, with 17 bases left between them. The data were taken from a study of CD8 T cells in Susac syndrome. Random-hexamer reverse transcription was applied to roughly 0.45 to 1 ug RNA. By means of immunoSEQ multiplex PCR, TCR beta CDR3 spanning 54 Vbeta and 13 Jbeta underwent amplification. TCRdb passed the immunoSEQ multiplex PCR reads through MiXCR, listing each CDR3 protein once. The sample includes 200,000 or so distinct CDR3 sequences, 80% to 95% of them seen just once. Sequenced input: CD8+ T cells from PBMCs. The V gene is TRBV12-3 or TRBV12-4, the J gene TRBJ1-3; no reliable D call. This clonotype was obtained from a human donor with multiple sclerosis. CDR3 nucleotides: TGTGCCAGCAGCCCCTCCGAGGGCAGCCTATATTTT. Translating gives CASSPSEGSLYF.